The sequence of this T cell receptor beta chain was determined in a study of somatic mutations in cytotoxic T cells in rheumatoid arthritis (dated by TCRdb to 2016 to 2017). Notes on the research overall: Some V beta antibody-stained T-cell populations were flow-sorted on a FACSAria II or Sony SH800 at nearly 100% purity, and sorted V beta1+ cells also underwent TCRB sequencing. Median age was essentially the same in the patient group and the control group. Whether expanded CD8+ T-cell clones in untreated, newly diagnosed rheumatoid arthritis carry somatic mutations was the study question, and clonality was characterized with TCRB deep sequencing. A total of 65 rheumatoid arthritis patients and 20 to 25 healthy controls underwent TCRB deep sequencing.

Results and caveats for the whole study, not just this receptor: It was unknown which antigens the expanded CD8+ clones targeted, and their absence from virus-specific databases did not exclude viral specificity. No adjustment for multiple comparisons was made for the slight TRBV07 underrepresentation in patients. CD8+ clonality increased with age in patients (Spearman r ≈ 0.49) but not in healthy controls. There was no significant difference in CD8+ T-cell clonality between rheumatoid arthritis patients and age-matched healthy controls. In about an eighth of the roughly 60 patients the largest CD8+ clone exceeded 20% of CD8+ cells, and several identical CD8+ TCRB sequences were shared between blood and synovial fluid.

The immunoSEQ assay was applied to genomic DNA for TCRB CDR3 sequencing. In the source study's methods: Only productive TCRB rearrangements were included in the analyses. Clonality was calculated as a Shannon entropy-based productive clonality index, and a clone was defined by a unique TCRB CDR3 sequence. To calculate repertoire overlap between two samples, the template counts of each clone were considered relative to each sample's total templates. A correlation with a Spearman r of roughly 0.66 was found between V-gene usage by flow cytometry and V-gene usage by TCRB sequencing. This immuneACCESS table, as held by TCRdb, lists in-frame sequences with V and J called but not all clones. Of the missing ones, under half trace to an unresolved V gene in checked studies; the others have no known cause. V and J calls and clone size are given by that table; D and trimming were obtained from the DNA. The sample table contains about 20,000 clones; only one count was recorded for 86% of them. Around 15% of the sample comes from the top ten.

Between the V and J ends, shortened by 0 bases and 0 bases respectively, the junction contains 13 bases. CDR1 is given as SGDLS and CDR2 as YYNGEE, both from the germline V gene. The CDR3 goes from the cysteine to the phenylalanine over 18 residues. Of all the DNA, just the CDR3 is kept, 54 bases in frame from base 1. Healthy controls were 20 blood donors whose buffy coats were used, with a median age of approximately 58 years (range roughly 21-75) and 45% to 60% female. CD4+ and CD8+ cells were isolated by positive magnetic bead selection on an AutoMACS, and purity was checked by flow cytometry. Peripheral blood mononuclear cells were obtained using density gradient separation with Ficoll-Paque PLUS. Using Nucleospin Tissue or Tissue XS kits, DNA was extracted from CD4-enriched, CD8-enriched or PBMC samples, with quantification by a Qubit 2.0 fluorometer. With regard to this clone: Its antigen remains undetermined. Within one base of it there is no much larger clone, and no base qualities were kept.

The source is a man aged 35-49 years in good health. Sequenced material: CD8+ T cells sorted from blood. The chain is made from TRBV9 and TRBJ2-6; there is no confident call for the D gene. The CDR3 region: CASSVGQEVFSGANVLTF. The DNA reads as follows: TGTGCCAGCAGCGTAGGGCAGGAAGTTTTCTCTGGGGCCAACGTCCTGACTTTC.